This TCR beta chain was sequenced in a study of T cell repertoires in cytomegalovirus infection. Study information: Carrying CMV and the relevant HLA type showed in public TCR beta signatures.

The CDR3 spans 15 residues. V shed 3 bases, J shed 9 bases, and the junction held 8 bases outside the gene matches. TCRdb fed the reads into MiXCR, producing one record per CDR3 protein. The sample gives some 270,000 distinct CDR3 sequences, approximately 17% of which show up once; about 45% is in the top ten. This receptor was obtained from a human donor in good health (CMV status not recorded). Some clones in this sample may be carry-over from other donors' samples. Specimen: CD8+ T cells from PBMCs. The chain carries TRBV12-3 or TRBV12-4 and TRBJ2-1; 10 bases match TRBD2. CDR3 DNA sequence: TGTGCCAGCAGTTTCCTAGCGGGGGAACCGGGTGAGCAGTTCTTC. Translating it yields CASSFLAGEPGEQFF.